This T cell receptor beta chain derives from a study of long-term antiretroviral therapy in people with HIV. Every participant with HIV received treatment in the United States. Samples were assayed with immunoSEQ v3.0 at survey level. The assay was immunoSEQ multiplex PCR, and TCRdb's table has in-frame clones only and misses some. The data hold about 39,000 clones, with roughly nine tenths observed a single time. V gave up 4 bases and J gave up 7 bases; unmatched junction bases: 4. The CDR3 is 13 amino acids. Germline CDR1 reads GTSNPN; CDR2 reads SVGIG (reference sequence). This clonotype was sampled from a woman aged 50 to 60 with HIV. The specimen was unsorted PBMCs, collected 1.2 years after starting antiretroviral therapy. V and J are TRBV30 and TRBJ2-7, with 13 positions matching TRBD2. The CDR3 nucleotides read TGTGCCTGGAACGGACTAGCGGGGGAAGAGCAGTACTTC. Protein sequence: CAWNGLAGEEQYF.